The 30 T cell receptor beta chains given below trace back to one sample, sequenced in a study of blood T cell repertoires in COVID-19. Produced via immunoSEQ multiplex PCR; TCRdb's table is partial and in-frame only. Here the sample spans 60,000 to 70,000 clones, approximately 83% being singletons. The source material was peripheral blood. The receptors were sampled from a woman aged 60-75 years with acute or convalescent COVID-19.

This clone was seen only once. The chain employs TRBV27 and TRBJ1-2; TRBD1 agrees at 7 bases. V dropped 0 bases and J dropped 4; count of bases not matched to a gene: 2. Germline CDR1 MNHEY, CDR2 SMNVEV (reference sequence). The CDR3 is made up of 14 amino acids. CDR3 bases: TGTGCCAGCAGTTTATCCCCAGGGGGCTATGGCTACACCTTC. The encoded protein is CASSLSPGGYGYTF.

The chain has TRBV6-6 and TRBJ1-2; 7 bases line up with TRBD1. The V gene end was trimmed by 5 bases and the J gene end by 0 bases; junction bases not matched to a gene: 6. Germline CDR1 and CDR2: MNHNY and SVGAGI (reference sequence). This CDR3 has 15 amino acids. The CDR3 sequence: CASSRRQGANYGYTF. Here the CDR3 DNA reads TGTGCCAGCAGTCGGCGACAGGGCGCTAACTATGGCTACACCTTC.

This chain joins TRBV19 and TRBJ1-1, with 10 bases identical to TRBD1. This CDR3 has 14 residues. After removal of 6 bases from V and 9 bases from J, the junction contained 10 bases not matched to a gene. CDR1 and CDR2 (germline): LNHDA, SQIVND (reference sequence). DNA of the CDR3: TGTGCCAGTAGATCGACAGGGGGCGGGGGTAAAGCTTTCTTT. This sequence encodes CASRSTGGGGKAFF.

The V gene is TRBV6-4, the J gene TRBJ2-2; D is uncertain. The germline gives CDR1 MRHNA, CDR2 SNTAGT. V was shortened by 3 bases and J by 5 bases, with 4 bases between the two germline ends. The CDR3 is 12 amino acids. The CDR3 protein is CASSDLTGELFF. The DNA of the CDR3 is TGTGCCAGCAGTGATCTGACCGGGGAGCTGTTTTTT.

CDR3 sequence: CASSLDRARHGYTF. CDR3 nucleotides: TGTGCCAGCAGTTTAGACAGGGCCCGCCATGGCTACACCTTC. J is TRBJ1-2 and V is TRBV28, with 7 bases fitting TRBD1. The CDR3 loop spans 14 amino acids. After removal of 2 bases from V and 6 bases from J, the junction contained 6 bases not matched to a gene. Per germline, CDR1 MDHEN and CDR2 SYDVKM.

This clone was recorded once. The chain combines TRBV29-1 with TRBJ1-1, with TRBD1 identical over 7 bases. Germline CDR1 and CDR2: SQVTM and ANQGSEA. This CDR3 has 13 amino acids. Germline trimming cut 4 bases from V and 1 base from J; bases unmatched to any gene: 3. CDR3 in amino acids: CSVVRTGNTEAFF. The CDR3 coding sequence is TGCAGCGTTGTAAGGACAGGGAACACTGAAGCTTTCTTT.

This chain uses TRBV7-2 with TRBJ1-6; tentative D call: TRBD1 (6 bases). The CDR3 is 19 amino acids. Trimming took 1 base from V and 5 from J, leaving 21 bases between them. Germline V gene data show CDR1 as SGHTA and CDR2 as FQGNSA. The CDR3 bases are TGTGCCAGCAGCTTAGGATACAGGGCTACAAAGAGCGATAATTCACCCCTCCACTTT. Protein: CASSLGYRATKSDNSPLHF.

This clone was observed a handful of times. This chain uses TRBV27 with TRBJ2-7; TRBD1 might be the D (5 bases). Germline V lookup: CDR1 MNHEY, CDR2 SMNVEV (reference sequence). With 6 bases removed from V and 2 bases from J, the gap between germline ends came to 14 bases. This CDR3 is 14 amino acids long. The CDR3 reads CASRRRQGTYEQYF. The DNA for the CDR3 is TGTGCCAGCAGACGGCGGCAGGGTACCTACGAGCAGTACTTC.

This rearrangement joins TRBV19 to TRBJ2-3; 9 bases map to TRBD1. Unmatched junction bases numbered 7, after V lost 8 bases and J lost 1 base. CDR3 length equals 15 residues. Germline lookup yields CDR1 LNHDA and CDR2 SQIVND (reference sequence). CDR3 DNA: TGTGCCAGTTCGGACAGGGGCGTTCGCACAGATACGCAGTATTTT. It translates to CASSDRGVRTDTQYF.

The V call is TRBV30, the J call TRBJ1-2; 8 bases map to TRBD1. This CDR3 has 15 amino acids. V was clipped by 3 bases and J by 1 base; unmatched bases: 7. The germline V gene has CDR1 GTSNPN and CDR2 SVGIG (reference sequence). The CDR3 sequence: CAWRNDRGGNYGYTF. CDR3 sequence (DNA): TGTGCCTGGAGAAATGACAGGGGAGGTAACTATGGCTACACCTTC.

The chain is built from TRBV19 and TRBJ2-3; 8 nucleotides match TRBD2. In germline, CDR1 is LNHDA, CDR2 SQIVND (reference sequence). V lost 6 bases, J lost 1 base, and 3 bases stayed unmatched. The CDR3 is 14 amino acids. The CDR3 reads CASRTSGRTDTQYF. In nucleotides, the CDR3 is TGTGCCAGTAGAACTAGCGGTCGCACAGATACGCAGTATTTT.

This clone was recorded a few times. V is TRBV6-5 and J is TRBJ2-7; no firm D call. Looked up from germline, CDR1 is MNHEY and CDR2 is SVGAGI. V was pared by 2 bases and J by 6 bases, with 8 bases between. The CDR3 length is 12 residues. The CDR3 sequence: CASSYARGEQYF. CDR3 bases: TGTGCCAGCAGTTACGCGCGAGGCGAGCAGTACTTC.

The V call is TRBV19, the J call TRBJ2-5, with D possibly being TRBD2 (5 bases). V lost 4 bases and J 3 bases, leaving 15 bases between the germline ends. Germline V gene lookup returns CDR1 LNHDA and CDR2 SQIVND (reference sequence). The CDR3 length is 15 residues. The CDR3 DNA is TGTGCCAGTAGTACCCTAGGAGGAACCGAAGAGACCCAGTACTTC. Amino acid sequence: CASSTLGGTEETQYF. The full variable domain, with the rest looked up from reference TRBV19 and TRBJ2-5, is DGGITQSPKYLFRKEGQNVTLSCEQNLNHDAMYWYRQDPGQGLRLIYYSQIVNDFQKGDIAEGYSVSREKKESFPLTVTSAQKNPTAFYLCASSTLGGTEETQYFGPGTRLLVL.

This clone occurred once. The rearrangement joins TRBV30 to TRBJ1-2; the match to TRBD1 covers 8 bases. Germline loops: CDR1 GTSNPN, CDR2 SVGIG (reference sequence). V was clipped by 7 bases and J by 4 bases; unmatched bases: 8. The CDR3 is 13 residues long. The CDR3 here is CASKDRAVYGYTF. The CDR3 DNA sequence: TGTGCCTCCAAGGACAGGGCCGTCTATGGCTACACCTTC.

This clone came up a few times. This chain uses TRBV2 with TRBJ2-7, with D possibly matching TRBD2 (6 bases). V gave up 2 bases and J gave up 6 bases, with 11 bases separating them. Germline-derived CDR1 and CDR2 are SNHLY and FYNNEI. The CDR3 totals 13 residues. This CDR3 reads CASSEYPGVEQYF. The DNA for the CDR3 is TGTGCCAGCAGTGAATACCCGGGGGTCGAGCAGTACTTC.

The chain's CDR3 is CASSLPGQNTEAFF. CDR3 DNA: TGTGCCAGCAGTTTACCGGGACAGAACACTGAAGCTTTCTTT. The gene calls are TRBV27 and TRBJ1-1, with a weak D call TRBD1 (6 bases). Deletions cut 2 bases from V and 1 base from J, with 8 bases between. This CDR3 has 14 amino acids. Per germline, CDR1 MNHEY and CDR2 SMNVEV (reference sequence).

The chain recombines TRBV15 with TRBJ1-2, with 7 bases lining up with TRBD1. With 0 bases clipped from V and 4 bases from J, the junction kept 2 bases outside the gene matches. Per germline, CDR1 LNHNV and CDR2 YYDKDF (reference sequence). This CDR3 has 14 amino acids. CDR3 in amino acids: CATSRDRDSYGYTF. The CDR3 DNA is TGTGCCACCAGCAGAGATCGGGACAGCTATGGCTACACCTTC.

This clone has a handful of counts. V usage is TRBV7-6 and J usage is TRBJ2-1; the D gene is possibly TRBD2 (5 bases). The V gene lost 2 bases and the J gene lost 2 bases, with 19 bases spanning the gap. Germline V CDR1 and CDR2: SGHVS, FNYEAQ. The CDR3 is 18 residues long. For the CDR3, the DNA is TGTGCCAGCAGCTTAACGGACCAGCGGAGACTACCCTACAATGAGCAGTTCTTC. Encoded protein: CASSLTDQRRLPYNEQFF.

This rearrangement joins TRBV3-1 (or the pseudogene TRBV3-2) to TRBJ1-1; a possible D gene is TRBD1 (5 bases). V was cut by 2 bases and J by 10 bases, with 11 bases left in between. This CDR3 has 12 residues. Germline V gives CDR1 LGHDT, CDR2 YNNKEL (reference sequence). The CDR3 region has the DNA TGTGCCAGCAGCCAACCGGGGAGGGGAGCTTTCTTT. Translation: CASSQPGRGAFF.

As regards this clone: Other DNA variants within this sample encode the same CDR3. The chain uses TRBV9 and TRBJ1-1, with D tentatively TRBD1 (6 bases). The CDR3 sequence is 12 residues long. Germline values: CDR1 SGDLS, CDR2 YYNGEE. The V end lost 4 bases, the J end lost 5 bases, and 9 bases lay between the germline ends. The CDR3 loop reads CASSPGTTEAFF. The CDR3 DNA reads as TGTGCCAGCAGCCCTGGGACAACTGAAGCTTTCTTT.

V gene TRBV12-3 or TRBV12-4 combines with J gene TRBJ2-7, with D possibly being TRBD1 (5 bases). V lost 2 bases and J 5 bases, leaving 10 bases between the germline ends. This CDR3 is 13 amino acids long. The CDR3 spells CASSLSGFNEQYF. CDR3 nucleotides: TGTGCCAGCAGTTTATCAGGGTTCAACGAGCAGTACTTC.

This chain connects TRBV5-4 to TRBJ1-1, with D unresolved. The germline V gene encodes CDR1 SGHNT and CDR2 YYREEE (reference sequence). This CDR3 has 12 residues. V gave up 3 bases and J gave up 8 bases, with 11 bases separating them. The CDR3 nucleotides read TGTGCCAGCAGCTCCAGTTTGGTAGAAGCTTTCTTT. This sequence encodes CASSSSLVEAFF.

The V and J genes are TRBV7-3 and TRBJ1-2; 10 nucleotides align to TRBD1. The V segment lost 4 bases and the J segment 7 bases; nucleotides outside the gene matches: 9. Germline V gives CDR1 SGHTA, CDR2 FQGTGA. CDR3 size: 15 residues. The CDR3 spells CASSSDVGTGAGYTF. The CDR3 coding sequence is TGTGCCAGCAGCTCAGACGTCGGGACAGGGGCTGGCTACACCTTC.

This chain uses TRBV14 with TRBJ2-5; TRBD2 agrees at 15 bases. With 4 bases clipped from V and 2 bases from J, the junction kept 8 bases outside the gene matches. CDR1 SGHDN and CDR2 FVKESK come from the germline V gene. The CDR3 consists of 18 residues. The CDR3 region is CASSPGLAGGLGQETQYF. CDR3 DNA: TGTGCCAGCAGCCCCGGACTAGCGGGAGGGCTAGGTCAAGAGACCCAGTACTTC. The full variable domain, its missing parts supplied by reference TRBV14 and TRBJ2-5, is EAGVTQFPSHSVIEKGQTVTLRCDPISGHDNLYWYRRVMGKEIKFLLHFVKESKQDESGMPNNRFLAERTGGTYSTLKVQPAELEDSGVYFCASSPGLAGGLGQETQYFGPGTRLLVL.

This chain connects TRBV21-1 to TRBJ2-7; the D call TRBD1 from the table was never checked on the DNA. TRBV21-1 is a pseudogene segment. The CDR3 runs 13 residues. The CDR3 sequence: CASTRTATYEQYF. CDR3 bases: TGTGCCAGCACCCGGACAGCGACCTACGAGCAGTACTTC.

The rearrangement uses TRBV20-1 and TRBJ2-7; 7 nucleotides align to TRBD2. V lost 3 bases and J lost 6; bases outside the gene matches: 14. The CDR3 contains 15 residues. Germline CDR1 and CDR2: DFQATT and SNEGSKA (reference sequence). CDR3 DNA: TGCAGTGCTAGTCCCCCACGCGGGAGTCAGGCCGAGCAGTACTTC. Amino acid sequence: CSASPPRGSQAEQYF.

V gene TRBV2 combines with J gene TRBJ1-3, with a possible D match to TRBD1 (6 bases). The V gene's germline CDR1 is SNHLY and CDR2 FYNNEI. V lost 6 bases to trimming and J lost 7 bases, with 13 bases between them. The CDR3 length is 13 residues. The CDR3 protein is CASSGTGGNTIYF. The CDR3 DNA reads TGTGCCAGCAGCGGGACGGGGGGCAACACCATATATTTT. The entire variable domain, with the rest obtained from reference TRBV2 and TRBJ1-3, is as follows: EPEVTQTPSHQVTQMGQEVILRCVPISNHLYFYWYRQILGQKVEFLVSFYNNEISEKSEIFDDQFSVERPDGSNFTLKIRSTKLEDSAMYFCASSGTGGNTIYFGEGSWLTVV.

The chain carries TRBV9 and TRBJ1-4; D is possibly TRBD1 (6 bases). The germline V gene encodes CDR1 SGDLS and CDR2 YYNGEE. The germline V and J ends were trimmed by 4 bases and 5 bases, with 15 bases remaining between them. The CDR3 is made up of 15 amino acids. This chain's CDR3 is CASSRGMQQNEKLFF. CDR3 bases: TGTGCCAGCAGCAGGGGGATGCAGCAAAATGAAAAACTGTTTTTT.

This clone was found once. This chain uses TRBV10-2 with TRBJ2-5; 7 bases line up with TRBD1. The CDR3 runs 13 residues. Germline CDR1 reads WSHSY; CDR2 reads SAAADI. V trimming: 2 bases; J trimming: 13 bases; junction bases outside the gene matches: 10. In nucleotides, the CDR3 is TGCGCCAGCAGTGAGACCACAGACAGGGTGGGGTACTTC. It translates to CASSETTDRVGYF.

This clone was observed a single time. The chain carries TRBV4-2 and TRBJ2-5; TRBD1 agrees at 11 bases. J lost 5 bases, V lost 3 bases, and 11 bases had no gene match. This CDR3 region has 17 residues. In germline, CDR1 is LGHNA, CDR2 YNFKEQ. The CDR3, as DNA: TGTGCCAGCAGCCAGGAGGTCGGACAGGGGGCATCGGAGACCCAGTACTTC. It is translated as CASSQEVGQGASETQYF.